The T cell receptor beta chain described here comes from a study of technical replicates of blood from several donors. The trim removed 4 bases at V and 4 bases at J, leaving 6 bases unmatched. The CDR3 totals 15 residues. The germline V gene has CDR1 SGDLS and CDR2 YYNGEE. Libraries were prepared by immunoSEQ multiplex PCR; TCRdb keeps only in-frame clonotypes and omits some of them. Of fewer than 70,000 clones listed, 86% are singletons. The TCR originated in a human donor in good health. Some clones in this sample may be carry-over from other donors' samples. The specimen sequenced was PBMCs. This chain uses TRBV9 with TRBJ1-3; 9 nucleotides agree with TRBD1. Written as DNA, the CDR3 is TGTGCCAGCAGCACACAGGGGGCCGGAGGAAACACCATATATTTT. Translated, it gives CASSTQGAGGNTIYF.